This entry is about one T cell receptor beta chain. The sample originates from a study of blood T cell repertoires in COVID-19. Study summary: The samples span acute and convalescent COVID-19 from the United States, Italy and Spain. PBMCs, B-cell-depleted T cells, or T cells were the source of the cDNA or gDNA that made up the material.

Seattle patients were enrolled while actively infected and followed longitudinally. CDR3 size: 15 residues. V shed 4 bases, J shed 7 bases, and the junction held 8 bases outside the gene matches. Germline V CDR1 and CDR2: MGHRA, YSYEKL. Per the original methods: Amplification with reference gene primers provided the estimates of nucleated cell counts. Produced via immunoSEQ multiplex PCR; TCRdb's table is partial and in-frame only. Clone size and the V and J calls come from that table; the DNA yielded D and trimming. This sample has 210,000 or so clones, with approximately 80% found just once. Sample: peripheral blood. The clonotype comes from a woman of 80 years or more with COVID-19, enrolled during active disease. The gene calls are TRBV4-1 and TRBJ2-5; 11 bases map to TRBD2. The CDR3 spells CASSRGTSGFGTQYF. The CDR3 DNA reads TGCGCCAGCAGCCGAGGGACTAGCGGTTTTGGGACCCAGTACTTC.